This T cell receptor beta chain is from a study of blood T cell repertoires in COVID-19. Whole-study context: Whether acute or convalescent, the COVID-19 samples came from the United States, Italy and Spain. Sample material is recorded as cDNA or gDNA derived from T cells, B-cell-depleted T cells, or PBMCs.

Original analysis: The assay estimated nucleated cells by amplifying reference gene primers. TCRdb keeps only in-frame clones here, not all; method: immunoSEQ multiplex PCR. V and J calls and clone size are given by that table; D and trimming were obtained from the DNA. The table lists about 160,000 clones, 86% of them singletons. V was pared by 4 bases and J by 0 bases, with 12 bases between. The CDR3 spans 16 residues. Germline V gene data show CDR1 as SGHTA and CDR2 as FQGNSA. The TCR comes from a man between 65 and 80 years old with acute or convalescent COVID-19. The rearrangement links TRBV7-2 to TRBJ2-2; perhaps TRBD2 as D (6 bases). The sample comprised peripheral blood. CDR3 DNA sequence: TGTGCCAGCAGCTCACGGGGCGGGACGAACACCGGGGAGCTGTTTTTT. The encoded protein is CASSSRGGTNTGELFF.